Only a few counts were recorded for the clone carrying this TCR beta chain. This sample was taken from a study of blood T cell repertoires in COVID-19. About the study: Acute-phase and convalescent COVID-19 samples originated in the United States, Italy and Spain.

With V trimmed by 3 bases and J by 4 bases, 8 bases remained unmatched. The CDR3 has 15 residues. The germline V gene has CDR1 SGHRS and CDR2 YFSETQ. Here immunoSEQ multiplex PCR was the method, and the copy in TCRdb shows in-frame clones only, minus some. In the table there are over 150,000 clones, more than 80% of which are singletons. Donors were grouped by their self-reported clinical history. Two consecutive negative NP/OP PCR tests, clearance, or resolved symptoms defined Cohort 3 recovery. The sequence was collected from a man aged 35-49 years who had recovered from COVID-19. Source material: PBMCs or T cells enriched from blood (not recorded which). The rearrangement uses TRBV5-1 and TRBJ1-2; 8 nucleotides agree with TRBD1. The CDR3 DNA sequence: TGCGCCAGCAGCTCTGGGACAGGACCTCTCTATGGCTACACCTTC. Its protein is CASSSGTGPLYGYTF. The full variable domain, in which reference TRBV5-1 and TRBJ1-2 provide the parts outside the CDR3, is KAGVTQTPRYLIKTRGQQVTLSCSPISGHRSVSWYQQTPGQGLQFLFEYFSETQRNKGNFPGRFSGRQFSNSRSEMNVSTLELGDSALYLCASSSGTGPLYGYTFGSGTRLTVV.